One and the same sample provided the 28 T cell receptor beta chains below, sequenced in a study of T cell changes during pregnancy in multiple sclerosis. Clones were read by immunoSEQ multiplex PCR, and TCRdb kept only the in-frame ones, dropping some. The sample lists approximately 30,000 clones, 89% occurring once. Sequences were derived from CD8+ T cells from peripheral blood mononuclear cells, sampled in the second trimester of pregnancy. The source of these receptors is a female donor with multiple sclerosis, enrolled in a pregnancy study.

The rearrangement uses TRBV9 and TRBJ2-3; 12 bases align to TRBD2. The CDR3 is made up of 17 amino acids. Germline V gives CDR1 SGDLS, CDR2 YYNGEE. After removal of 0 bases from V and 0 bases from J, the junction contained 2 bases not matched to a gene. CDR3 loop: CASSVGLAGGSTDTQYF. DNA of the CDR3: TGTGCCAGCAGCGTAGGGCTAGCGGGAGGGAGCACAGATACGCAGTATTTT.

The chain uses TRBV28 and TRBJ2-7, with TRBD1 identical over 10 bases. V dropped 6 bases and J dropped 0; count of bases not matched to a gene: 14. This CDR3 is built from 18 residues. Germline CDR1 and CDR2: MDHEN and SYDVKM. In DNA, the CDR3 is TGTGCCAGCAGGGGACAGGGGAGAAGGGGGCCGAGCTCCTACGAGCAGTACTTC. Translating gives CASRGQGRRGPSSYEQYF.

The V call is TRBV9, the J call TRBJ1-4; TRBD1 aligns across 7 bases. Trimming at V came to 0 bases and at J to 7 bases, leaving 6 bases not matched to a gene. Germline assignment: CDR1 SGDLS and CDR2 YYNGEE. This CDR3 is 15 amino acids long. The CDR3 coding sequence is TGTGCCAGCAGCGTAGGAGGGGGCGCGAGTGAAAAACTGTTTTTT. This gives the protein CASSVGGGASEKLFF.

The CDR3 DNA sequence: TGTGCCAGCAGCCGACCTAGCAGGCCCTACGAGCAGTACTTC. Protein sequence: CASSRPSRPYEQYF. The V gene is TRBV5-4, the J gene TRBJ2-7; the D gene is possibly TRBD2 (5 bases). The length of the CDR3 is 14 residues. Germline CDR1 reads SGHNT; CDR2 reads YYREEE (reference sequence). V was trimmed by 4 bases and J by 2 bases, leaving 13 bases between them.

The chain uses TRBV4-2 and TRBJ2-5; 11 bases map to TRBD1. Germline values: CDR1 LGHNA, CDR2 YNFKEQ. Trimming cost V 3 bases and J 4 bases; bases outside gene matches: 10. The CDR3 covers 17 residues. The CDR3 DNA reads TGTGCCAGCAGCCACACCGGGACAGGGGGACAGGCAGAGACCCAGTACTTC. Protein: CASSHTGTGGQAETQYF.

This clone occurred once. The gene calls are TRBV29-1 and TRBJ2-1; 7 bases fit TRBD2. V lost 6 bases, J lost 5 bases, and 19 bases stayed unmatched. This CDR3 has 17 amino acids. In germline, CDR1 is SQVTM, CDR2 ANQGSEA. DNA of the CDR3: TGCAGCGTAGGACGGGCGAAGTCGGCTAGCGGAGACAATGAGCAGTTCTTC. This translates into CSVGRAKSASGDNEQFF.

J is TRBJ1-1 and V is TRBV7-9; 9 positions match TRBD1. Trimming removed 1 base from V and 2 bases from J; junction bases left unmatched: 8. CDR3 length: 17 residues. Germline V gene lookup returns CDR1 SEHNR and CDR2 FQNEAQ (reference sequence). CDR3 bases: TGTGCCAGCAGCTTAGTTCCGGGACAGGGCCCCAACACTGAAGCTTTCTTT. It codes for CASSLVPGQGPNTEAFF.

The chain uses TRBV6-6 and TRBJ2-3; TRBD1 might be the D (5 bases). Trimming pared 7 bases from V and 4 bases from J, leaving 12 bases between. CDR3 length: 13 residues. Germline CDR1 is MNHNY and CDR2 is SVGAGI (reference sequence). DNA of the CDR3: TGTGCCAGCACAGGGTCGAGCGCAGATACGCAGTATTTT. Translation gives CASTGSSADTQYF.

The CDR3 here is CASSSGGLAGGLTDTQYF. The CDR3, as DNA: TGTGCCAGCAGTTCTGGGGGTCTAGCGGGAGGCCTCACAGATACGCAGTATTTT. The chain has TRBV28 and TRBJ2-3, with TRBD2 matching 11 bases. The germline V gene has CDR1 MDHEN and CDR2 SYDVKM. CDR3 length equals 18 residues. The V and J ends lost 4 bases and 2 bases, in that order; junction bases with no gene match: 11.

The chain's CDR3 is CASSVPSTGGGTEAFF. The CDR3 region has the DNA TGTGCCAGCAGCGTACCGTCGACAGGGGGCGGAACTGAAGCTTTCTTT. V and J are TRBV9 and TRBJ1-1, with 10 nucleotides matching TRBD1. V gave up 1 base and J gave up 5 bases; unmatched junction bases: 8. There are 16 residues in the CDR3. Germline CDR1 and CDR2: SGDLS and YYNGEE.

V and J are TRBV15 and TRBJ2-5; perhaps TRBD2 as D (7 bases). The ends were cut back, 0 bases at V and 5 bases at J, with 10 bases in the middle. The CDR3 consists of 14 residues. The germline CDR1 and CDR2 sequences are LNHNV and YYDKDF (reference sequence). CDR3 sequence: CATSRDRGGETQYF. The CDR3 bases are TGTGCCACCAGCAGAGACAGGGGAGGGGAGACCCAGTACTTC.

This chain links TRBV4-1 with TRBJ1-5; maybe TRBD1 (5 bases). The germline V gene encodes CDR1 MGHRA and CDR2 YSYEKL. V lost 4 bases to trimming and J lost 0 bases, with 10 bases between them. The CDR3 loop spans 15 amino acids. The CDR3 bases are TGCGCCAGCAGCCTGAGCGACAGTAGCAATCAGCCCCAGCATTTT. This sequence encodes CASSLSDSSNQPQHF.

The rearrangement joins TRBV15 to TRBJ2-1, with a weak D call TRBD2 (5 bases). Germline V gene sequence: CDR1 LNHNV, CDR2 YYDKDF (reference sequence). The germline V and J ends were trimmed by 7 bases and 8 bases, with 18 bases remaining between them. The CDR3 runs to 14 residues. The CDR3 DNA follows: TGTGCCACCAACCCCGGCCTGCAGGACTATGAGCAGTTCTTC. Its protein product is CATNPGLQDYEQFF.

The V and J genes are TRBV7-7 and TRBJ2-3, with D possibly being TRBD2 (7 bases). V lost 5 bases to trimming and J lost 3 bases, with 15 bases between them. There are 15 residues in the CDR3. Germline loops: CDR1 SSHAT, CDR2 FNYEAQ (reference sequence). The CDR3 here is CASSVTGGETDTQYF. In DNA, the CDR3 is TGTGCCAGCAGCGTCACGGGGGGCGAGACAGATACGCAGTATTTT.

In this sample, this clone turned up once. The chain couples TRBV4-2 to TRBJ1-1; D unclear. The CDR3 is 14 amino acids. The V end was cut by 4 bases, the J end by 4 bases, with 13 bases between. Germline CDR1 LGHNA, CDR2 YNFKEQ. The CDR3 loop reads CASSPPGSGTEAFF. In DNA form, the CDR3 reads TGTGCCAGCAGCCCCCCTGGGTCGGGCACTGAAGCTTTCTTT.

V is TRBV15 and J is TRBJ1-6, with D hard to call. Germline V gives CDR1 LNHNV, CDR2 YYDKDF (reference sequence). V lost 3 bases and J lost 0, with 6 bases in between. CDR3 length equals 15 residues. The CDR3 DNA reads TGTGCCACCAGCAGTTCTAGCTCCTATAATTCACCCCTCCACTTT. It is translated as CATSSSSSYNSPLHF.

This clone occurred a few times. The chain has TRBV27 and TRBJ2-3, with 10 nucleotides matching TRBD1. This CDR3 has 18 amino acids. The trim removed 5 bases at V and 1 base at J, leaving 12 bases unmatched. Germline lookup yields CDR1 MNHEY and CDR2 SMNVEV (reference sequence). The CDR3 spells CASSPDPTGTGGTDTQYF. In nucleotides, the CDR3 is TGTGCCAGCAGTCCCGACCCGACCGGGACAGGGGGCACAGATACGCAGTATTTT.

This chain connects TRBV11-2 to TRBJ1-2; 8 nucleotides agree with TRBD1. There are 18 residues in the CDR3. J lost 5 bases, V lost 0 bases, and 14 bases had no gene match. From germline, CDR1 is SGHAT and CDR2 FQNNGV. The CDR3 DNA reads as TGTGCCAGCAGCTTAGATCGACGACAGGGGTGGGAACTATATGGCTACACCTTC. This gives the protein CASSLDRRQGWELYGYTF.

This clone is a singleton in its sample. This chain connects TRBV15 to TRBJ2-7, with 7 bases matching TRBD2. After removal of 3 bases from V and 3 bases from J, the junction contained 8 bases not matched to a gene. The CDR3 spans 15 residues. Germline V gene lookup returns CDR1 LNHNV and CDR2 YYDKDF (reference sequence). CDR3 amino acids: CATSRVGGYGYEQYF. CDR3 bases: TGTGCCACCAGCAGGGTGGGGGGGTATGGCTACGAGCAGTACTTC.

The rearrangement links TRBV9 to TRBJ1-4, with TRBD1 identical over 7 bases. Germline CDR1 and CDR2: SGDLS and YYNGEE. CDR3 size: 15 residues. The V gene end was trimmed by 2 bases and the J gene end by 7 bases; junction bases not matched to a gene: 8. The CDR3 loop is CASSVRDRDGEKLFF. For the CDR3, the DNA is TGTGCCAGCAGCGTCCGGGACAGAGACGGTGAAAAACTGTTTTTT.

The J gene is TRBJ2-5, the V gene TRBV2; 8 bases are a match to TRBD1. Per germline, CDR1 SNHLY and CDR2 FYNNEI. V lost 5 bases, J lost 5 bases, and 16 bases stayed unmatched. The CDR3 extends over 17 amino acids. CDR3 bases: TGTGCCAGCAGTCAAGGACAGGGCCAGACGGATTCGGAGACCCAGTACTTC. Translated: CASSQGQGQTDSETQYF.

The chain has TRBV29-1 and TRBJ2-3; 9 bases map to TRBD1. Germline V gives CDR1 SQVTM, CDR2 ANQGSEA. The CDR3 loop spans 14 amino acids. J gave up 1 base and V 5 bases, and 4 bases lay outside the gene matches. CDR3 loop: CSVWDRDGTDTQYF. The CDR3 nucleotides read TGCAGCGTTTGGGACAGGGATGGCACAGATACGCAGTATTTT.

V is TRBV6-6 and J is TRBJ2-7, with D tentatively TRBD2 (5 bases). Trimming removed 4 bases from V and 5 bases from J, with 12 bases in between. From germline, CDR1 is MNHNY and CDR2 SVGAGI (reference sequence). The CDR3 runs 13 residues. Here the CDR3 reads CASSLGGINEQYF. CDR3 nucleotide sequence: TGTGCCAGCAGTTTAGGAGGAATCAACGAGCAGTACTTC.

The chain carries TRBV19 and TRBJ2-2; TRBD1 matches 7 bases. The CDR3 sequence is 12 residues long. Germline-derived CDR1 and CDR2 are LNHDA and SQIVND (reference sequence). V was pared by 2 bases and J by 9 bases, with 0 bases of the junction left unmatched. CDR3 region: CASSIRGRELFF. CDR3 coding DNA: TGTGCCAGTAGTATAAGGGGGCGGGAGCTGTTTTTT.

The rearrangement joins TRBV9 to TRBJ1-5, with 7 positions matching TRBD1. This CDR3 is built from 15 residues. Germline V gene lookup returns CDR1 SGDLS and CDR2 YYNGEE. The ends lost 0 bases at V and 4 bases at J; junction bases unmatched: 4. The CDR3, as DNA: TGTGCCAGCAGCGTAGGGGCAGGGGGAAATCAGCCCCAGCATTTT. Its protein is CASSVGAGGNQPQHF.

The chain has TRBV9 and TRBJ1-2; no reliable D call. The CDR3 covers 15 residues. Germline V gives CDR1 SGDLS, CDR2 YYNGEE. Trimming removed 0 bases from V and 2 bases from J, with 11 bases in between. CDR3 residues: CASSVGVGPNYGYTF. As DNA, the CDR3 is TGTGCCAGCAGCGTAGGGGTTGGGCCAAACTATGGCTACACCTTC.

This chain connects TRBV5-4 to TRBJ2-1, with D unresolved. The CDR3 runs 15 residues. The germline V gene has CDR1 SGHNT and CDR2 YYREEE (reference sequence). Trimming removed 6 bases at V and 4 bases at J, with 17 bases between. CDR3 sequence (DNA): TGTGCCAGCACGATGAGGCGCCAAGGATACAATGAGCAGTTCTTC. Amino acids: CASTMRRQGYNEQFF. The full variable domain, with the rest looked up from reference TRBV5-4 and TRBJ2-1, is ETGVTQSPTHLIKTRGQQVTLRCSSQSGHNTVSWYQQALGQGPQFIFQYYREEENGRGNFPPRFSGLQFPNYSSELNVNALELDDSALYLCASTMRRQGYNEQFFGPGTRLTVL.

The V and J genes are TRBV28 and TRBJ2-2; the match to TRBD2 covers 7 bases. V lost 5 bases, J lost 6 bases, and 6 bases stayed unmatched. CDR3 length equals 14 residues. CDR1 MDHEN and CDR2 SYDVKM come from the germline V gene. The CDR3 here is CASSKRLAPGELFF. The CDR3 bases are TGTGCCAGCAGTAAGAGACTAGCACCCGGGGAGCTGTTTTTT.